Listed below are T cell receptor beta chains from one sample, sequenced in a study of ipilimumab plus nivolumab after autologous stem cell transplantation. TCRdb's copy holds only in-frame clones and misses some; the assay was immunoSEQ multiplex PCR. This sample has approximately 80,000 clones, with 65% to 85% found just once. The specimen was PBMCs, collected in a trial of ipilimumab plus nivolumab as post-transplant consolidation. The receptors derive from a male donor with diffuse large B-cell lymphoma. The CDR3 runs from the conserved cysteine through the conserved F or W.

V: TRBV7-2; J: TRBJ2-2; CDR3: CASSSRRSGGDTGELFF
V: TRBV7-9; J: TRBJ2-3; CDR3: CASSHIRTSGAGTDTQYF
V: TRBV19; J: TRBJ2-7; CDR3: CASRRGDSSYEQYF
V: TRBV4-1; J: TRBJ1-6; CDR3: CASSQEVESSYNSPLHF
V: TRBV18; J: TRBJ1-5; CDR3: CASSPGQGDQPQHF
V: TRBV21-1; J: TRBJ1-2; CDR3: CASTYRGGINNYGYTF
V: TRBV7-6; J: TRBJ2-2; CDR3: CASSPLAGGNTGELFF
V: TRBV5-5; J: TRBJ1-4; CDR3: CASSSNEKLFF
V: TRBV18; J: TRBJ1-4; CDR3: CASSPGLGEKLFF
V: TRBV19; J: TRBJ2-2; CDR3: CASRFSLAGGNTGELFF
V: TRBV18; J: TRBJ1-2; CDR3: CASSPSRGDGYTF
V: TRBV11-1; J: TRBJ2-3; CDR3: CASSFINTGTQYF
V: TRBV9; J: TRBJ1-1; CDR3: CASSPRTEAFF
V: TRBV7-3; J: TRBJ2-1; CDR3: CASSFRRWTSGGSSEQFF
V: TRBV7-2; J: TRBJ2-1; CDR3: CASSLTPRASIPSEQFF
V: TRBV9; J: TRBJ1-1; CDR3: CASSELPGTGGDEAFF
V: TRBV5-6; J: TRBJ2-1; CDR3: CASSSRTGQGSYNEQFF
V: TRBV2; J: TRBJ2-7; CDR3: CASTRGLLSYEQYF
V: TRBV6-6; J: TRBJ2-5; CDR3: CASSSPRDPMETQYF
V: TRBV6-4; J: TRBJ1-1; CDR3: CASSWDKNTEAFF
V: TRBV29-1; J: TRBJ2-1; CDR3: CSVDRTSGPYNEQFF
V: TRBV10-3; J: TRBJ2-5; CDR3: CAISELDRLQGTQYF
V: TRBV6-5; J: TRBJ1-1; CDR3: CASSPDRGLPEAFF
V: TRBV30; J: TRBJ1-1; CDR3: CAWGITEAFF
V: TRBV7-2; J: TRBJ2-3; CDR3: CASSQAGESTDTQYF
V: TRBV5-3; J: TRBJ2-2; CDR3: CARRRLPGQHTGELFF
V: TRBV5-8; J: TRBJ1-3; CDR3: CASSAGQKNTIYF
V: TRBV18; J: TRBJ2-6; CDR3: CASSPRTVASGANVLTF
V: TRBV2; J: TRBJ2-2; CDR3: CASSPSANTGELFF
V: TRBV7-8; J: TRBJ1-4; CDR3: CASSLGAFPGGEKLFF
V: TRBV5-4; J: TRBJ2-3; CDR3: CASSFDSLSTDTQYF
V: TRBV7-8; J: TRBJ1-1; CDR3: CASSSGGWGRATEAFF
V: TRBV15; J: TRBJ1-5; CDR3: CATSRDRRQLDRPQHF
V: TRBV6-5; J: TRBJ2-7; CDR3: CASSYLEGPYEQYF
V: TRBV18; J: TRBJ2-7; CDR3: CASSPSGGASVYEQYF
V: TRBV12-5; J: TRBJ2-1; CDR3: CASGGVGEEQFF
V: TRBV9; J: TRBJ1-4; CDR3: CASSPSPDRGSEKLFF
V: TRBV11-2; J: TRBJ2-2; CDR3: CASSSPKGSPGELFF
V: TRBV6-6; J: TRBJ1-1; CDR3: CASSYAGQALYPLF
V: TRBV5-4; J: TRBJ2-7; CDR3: CASSLGGTVSYEQYF
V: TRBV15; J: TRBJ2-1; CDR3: CATSSPSGGARTYNEQFF
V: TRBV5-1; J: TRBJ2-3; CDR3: CASTVSGANGDTQYF